A single sample is the source of the 19 T cell receptor beta chains below, sequenced in a study of T-cell memory formation after mild COVID-19. TCRdb passed the 5' RACE reads through MiXCR, listing each CDR3 protein once. The sample lists a few hundred thousand distinct CDR3 sequences; approximately 15% were seen once. The sample consisted of PBMCs or a T cell subset sorted from them (not recorded which). The receptors were sampled from a man aged 18 to 35 who had mild COVID-19 (a few samples of this study predate the infection). Cell type and time point are not known.

The V call is TRBV3-1, the J call TRBJ2-1, with 10 bases identical to TRBD1. Germline assignment: CDR1 LGHDT and CDR2 YNNKEL (reference sequence). V gave up 1 base and J gave up 2 bases; unmatched junction bases: 2. The CDR3 spans 16 residues. The CDR3 region is CASSQGDRGAYNEQFF. DNA of the CDR3: TGTGCCAGCAGCCAAGGGGACAGGGGTGCCTACAATGAGCAGTTCTTC.

This clonotype was observed a few times. This rearrangement joins TRBV4-3 to TRBJ2-1; 7 bases are a match to TRBD2. In germline, CDR1 is LGHNA, CDR2 YSLEER. The CDR3 contains 16 residues. V dropped 0 bases and J dropped 2; count of bases not matched to a gene: 4. The CDR3 DNA follows: TGCGCCAGCAGCCAAGATCTGGGGGGGGCCTACAATGAGCAGTTCTTC. Its protein product is CASSQDLGGAYNEQFF.

CDR3 DNA: TGCAGCGTTGAGCGGAGGTACCTAGCCAAAAACATTCAGTACTTC. This sequence encodes CSVERRYLAKNIQYF. J is TRBJ2-4 and V is TRBV29-1, with D tentatively TRBD2 (5 bases). The germline gives CDR1 SQVTM, CDR2 ANQGSEA. This CDR3 is built from 15 residues. Trimming took 3 bases from V and 0 from J, leaving 12 bases between them.

V gene TRBV20-1 combines with J gene TRBJ2-5; TRBD2 matches 13 bases. Germline lookup yields CDR1 DFQATT and CDR2 SNEGSKA (reference sequence). This CDR3 spans 14 amino acids. V shed 5 bases and J 4 bases; nucleotides not matched to a gene: 4. CDR3 loop: CSAGLAGVPETQYF. DNA of the CDR3: TGCAGTGCTGGACTAGCGGGGGTCCCAGAGACCCAGTACTTC.

This clonotype was detected only a few times. The rearrangement uses TRBV27 and TRBJ1-5; 8 bases map to TRBD1. Trimming at V came to 6 bases and at J to 6 bases, leaving 10 bases not matched to a gene. Germline CDR1 MNHEY, CDR2 SMNVEV (reference sequence). The CDR3 sequence is 15 residues long. CDR3 sequence (DNA): TGTGCCAGCAGACCGGACAGGGTAGTTCCTCAGCCCCAGCATTTT. It yields the protein CASRPDRVVPQPQHF.

This clonotype came up many times. The rearrangement joins TRBV7-3 to TRBJ2-2, with 9 positions matching TRBD2. Germline trimming cut 6 bases from V and 7 bases from J; bases unmatched to any gene: 9. In germline, CDR1 is SGHTA, CDR2 FQGTGA. The CDR3 runs 15 residues. The chain's CDR3 is CASRRRGGADGELFF. In nucleotides, the CDR3 is TGTGCCAGCAGGAGGCGCGGGGGGGCCGACGGGGAGCTGTTTTTT. The variable domain in full, with the rest retrieved from reference TRBV7-3 and TRBJ2-2, is GAGVSQTPSNKVTEKGKYVELRCDPISGHTALYWYRQSLGQGPEFLIYFQGTGAADDSGLPNDRFFAVRPEGSVSTLKIQRTERGDSAVYLCASRRRGGADGELFFGEGSRLTVL.

The rearrangement joins TRBV11-2 to TRBJ2-7; 9 bases are shared with TRBD2. The CDR3 has 15 residues. The J segment lost 6 bases and the V segment lost 4 bases, leaving 10 bases of the junction unmatched. Per the germline V gene, CDR1 is SGHAT and CDR2 is FQNNGV. CDR3 coding DNA: TGTGCCAGCAGCTCCCTGCGGGGGGGGCCTTCCGAGCAGTACGTC. It yields the protein CASSSLRGGPSEQYV.

This clonotype came up a few times. Germline and junction disagree at one end, which may indicate a read error. The chain carries TRBV7-7 and TRBJ2-3; 9 positions agree with TRBD2. The CDR3 extends over 15 amino acids. The germline gives CDR1 SSHAT, CDR2 FNYEAQ (reference sequence). The CDR3 loop is CASSFGTSLTDTQYF. The CDR3 nucleotides read TGTGCTAGCAGCTTTGGGACTAGCCTCACAGATACGCAGTATTTT.

This clonotype turned up a few times. The chain links TRBV5-1 to TRBJ2-7, with D tentatively TRBD1 (6 bases). The CDR3 has 14 residues. Germline CDR1 reads SGHRS; CDR2 reads YFSETQ. With 0 bases removed from V and 6 bases from J, the gap between germline ends came to 13 bases. The chain's CDR3 is CASSLGDNLGEQYF. DNA of the CDR3: TGCGCCAGCAGCTTGGGGGACAACCTGGGCGAGCAGTACTTC.

CDR3 bases: TGTGCCAGCAAGCGGTTGGTGGGTGAAAAACTGTTTTTT. Protein: CASKRLVGEKLFF. V is TRBV6-2 or TRBV6-3 and J is TRBJ1-4; D not certain. V lost 7 bases, J lost 7 bases, and 13 bases lay in between. CDR1 MNHEY and CDR2 SVGEGT come from the germline V gene. The CDR3 has 13 amino acids.

This clonotype was counted only a few times. The CDR3 region is CASSPRTATQETQYF. The CDR3 region has the DNA TGTGCCAGCAGTCCCCGGACAGCCACCCAAGAGACCCAGTACTTC. V usage is TRBV12-3 or TRBV12-4 and J usage is TRBJ2-5, with D tentatively TRBD1 (6 bases). V lost 5 bases and J 1 base, leaving 14 bases between the germline ends. CDR3 size: 15 residues.

Many counts were recorded for this clonotype. This rearrangement joins TRBV7-9 to TRBJ1-2; tentatively, D is TRBD1 (6 bases). Germline values: CDR1 SEHNR, CDR2 FQNEAQ (reference sequence). The CDR3 extends over 15 amino acids. With 5 bases removed from V and 4 bases from J, the gap between germline ends came to 17 bases. CDR3 bases: TGTGCCAGCAGCCAAAACCTCAGGGGTATCTATGGCTACACCTTC. Encoded protein: CASSQNLRGIYGYTF.

The sample holds a few counts of this clonotype. This chain joins TRBV5-1 and TRBJ2-1; 7 bases agree with TRBD2. This CDR3 region has 16 residues. The germline V gene has CDR1 SGHRS and CDR2 YFSETQ. The V segment lost 2 bases and the J segment 5 bases; nucleotides outside the gene matches: 10. The CDR3 sequence: CASSLLSTSRDNEQFF. DNA for the CDR3: TGCGCCAGCAGCTTACTTTCGACTAGCAGGGACAATGAGCAGTTCTTC.

This chain's CDR3 is CASMSLEAWDEQYV. In DNA, the CDR3 is TGTGCCAGCATGTCCCTGGAGGCGTGGGACGAGCAGTACGTC. V and J are TRBV2 and TRBJ2-7, with TRBD2 as a possible D gene (5 bases). V was cut by 7 bases and J by 5 bases, with 18 bases left in between. Germline CDR1 is SNHLY and CDR2 is FYNNEI. The CDR3 totals 14 residues.

This clonotype occurred a few times. V usage is TRBV6-5 and J usage is TRBJ1-4; D is unresolved. Germline V gives CDR1 MNHEY, CDR2 SVGAGI. V was clipped by 0 bases and J by 8 bases, with 10 bases between them. The CDR3 totals 14 residues. CDR3 DNA: TGTGCCAGCAGTTACTCCAGCGGGTGGGAAAAACTGTTTTTT. Translated: CASSYSSGWEKLFF.

The V call is TRBV5-1, the J call TRBJ2-5; the D is unclear. V dropped 0 bases and J dropped 5 bases, with 8 bases sitting between them. CDR1 and CDR2 from the germline V gene are SGHRS and YFSETQ. The CDR3 consists of 13 residues. The CDR3 here is CASSLVRMETQYF. In DNA, the CDR3 is TGCGCCAGCAGCTTGGTTAGAATGGAGACCCAGTACTTC.

This clonotype appeared a few times. The V and J genes are TRBV29-1 and TRBJ2-3; D is unresolved. Germline CDR1 SQVTM, CDR2 ANQGSEA. V lost 8 bases, J lost 3 bases, and 12 bases lay in between. The CDR3 spans 12 residues. CDR3 nucleotides: TGCAGCTCATTTAGCCCAACAGATACGCAGTATTTT. It is translated as CSSFSPTDTQYF.

The chain is built from TRBV29-1 and TRBJ1-2; D is uncertain. CDR1 SQVTM and CDR2 ANQGSEA come from the germline V gene. The CDR3 totals 12 residues. The CDR3, as DNA: TGCACCTGTCGAGGGTTCGACTATGGCTACACCTTC. Translating it yields CTCRGFDYGYTF. Drawing the rest from reference TRBV29-1 and TRBJ1-2, the complete variable domain is SAVISQKPSRDICQRGTSLTIQCQVDSQVTMMFWYRQQPGQSLTLIATANQGSEATYESGFVIDKFPISRPNLTFSTLTVSNMSPEDSSIYLCTCRGFDYGYTFGSGTRLTVV.

In its sample, this clonotype was seen many times. The chain employs TRBV6-5 and TRBJ2-3; TRBD2 aligns across 10 bases. The V gene end was trimmed by 7 bases and the J gene end by 4 bases; junction bases not matched to a gene: 2. The CDR3 is 13 residues long. Germline lookup yields CDR1 MNHEY and CDR2 SVGAGI. The CDR3 bases are TGTGCCAGCACCACTAGCGGGGCAGATACGCAGTATTTT. Its protein is CASTTSGADTQYF.